The rows below give T cell receptor beta chains drawn from one sample of a study of CD8 T cells in Susac syndrome. TCRdb reprocessed the immunoSEQ multiplex PCR reads with MiXCR, giving one entry per CDR3 protein. The sample records about 200,000 distinct CDR3 sequences, 90% to 95% being singletons. The material sequenced was CD4+ T cells from PBMCs. Every receptor here comes from a human donor in good health. The CDR3 runs from the conserved cysteine through the conserved F or W. A D gene is named only where the DNA matches it firmly. Part of the rows lack a size; the others show once, few, many or a class for expanded clones.

>TRBV12-3/TRBV12-4|-|-|TRBJ2-5
CASSLGRGMETQYF
TGTGCCAGCAGTTTGGGCAGGGGAATGGAGACCCAGTACTTC
>TRBV7-2|TRBD1|-|TRBJ2-2
CASSFRQGATGELFF
TGTGCCAGCAGCTTCCGACAGGGAGCCACCGGGGAGCTGTTTTTT
>TRBV29-1|-|once|TRBJ1-1
CSVQPQGAEAFF
TGCAGCGTCCAGCCTCAGGGCGCTGAAGCTTTCTTT
>TRBV9|-|-|TRBJ2-2
CASSLFGANTGELFF
TGTGCCAGCAGCCTATTTGGGGCGAACACCGGGGAGCTGTTTTTT
>TRBV29-1|-|-|TRBJ2-2
CSVAVGGNTGELFF
TGCAGCGTTGCAGTAGGCGGTAACACCGGGGAGCTGTTTTTT
>TRBV19|-|-|TRBJ2-5
CASSITRGAETQYF
TGTGCCAGTAGTATCACCAGAGGGGCAGAGACCCAGTACTTC
>TRBV5-1|-|-|TRBJ1-1
CASSLTAATEAFF
TGCGCCAGCAGCTTGACGGCAGCTACTGAAGCTTTCTTT
>TRBV18|TRBD1|-|TRBJ2-1
CASSRGTGNNEQFF
TGTGCCAGCTCACGAGGGACAGGGAATAATGAGCAGTTCTTC
>TRBV20-1|TRBD1|once|TRBJ2-3
CSAGQGNTDTQYF
TGCAGTGCGGGACAGGGAAACACAGATACGCAGTATTTT
>TRBV27|-|-|TRBJ1-4
CASSFDSTNEKLFF
TGTGCCAGCAGTTTTGACAGTACTAATGAAAAACTGTTTTTT
>TRBV9|TRBD1|-|TRBJ2-1
CASSVVRGPYNEQFF
TGTGCCAGCAGCGTAGTCAGGGGGCCCTACAATGAGCAGTTCTTC
>TRBV7-3|-|-|TRBJ1-1
CASSRQLNTEAFF
TGTGCCAGCAGCCGACAGTTAAACACTGAAGCTTTCTTT
>TRBV19|-|-|TRBJ1-5
CASSWTDIEPQHF
TGTGCCAGTAGTTGGACCGACATTGAGCCCCAGCATTTT
>TRBV15|-|-|TRBJ1-6
CATTRGIEDSPLHF
TGTGCCACCACGAGGGGTATTGAGGATTCACCCCTCCACTTT
>TRBV18|-|few|TRBJ1-5
CASSPASNQPQHF
TGTGCCAGCTCCCCGGCCAGTAATCAGCCCCAGCATTTT
>TRBV29-1|-|once|TRBJ2-7
CSVAARGSHYEQYF
TGCAGCGTGGCCGCGAGGGGGTCCCACTACGAGCAGTACTTC
>TRBV9|-|-|TRBJ2-3
CASSAAGNPSTDTQYF
TGTGCCAGCAGCGCTGCGGGGAACCCTAGCACAGATACGCAGTATTTT
>TRBV2|-|-|TRBJ1-5
CASSAGYQPQHF
TGTGCCAGCAGTGCAGGGTATCAGCCCCAGCATTTT
>TRBV15|-|-|TRBJ2-5
CATSRDIEQGQETQYF
TGTGCCACCAGCAGAGATATAGAGCAGGGCCAAGAGACCCAGTACTTC
>TRBV25-1|-|-|TRBJ1-1
CASSESGWITEAFF
TGTGCCAGCAGTGAATCAGGGTGGATCACTGAAGCTTTCTTT